Each of the 25 T cell receptor beta chains below was sequenced from the same sample in a study of neoadjuvant anti-PD-1 for oral cavity cancer. Sample time point: after neoadjuvant nivolumab, at surgical resection. Some clones are missing from TCRdb's copy, which holds only in-frame ones; the method was immunoSEQ multiplex PCR. Found here are about 14,000 clones, around 70% of them singletons; the top ten hold approximately 3.4%. The material was PBMCs, obtained after nivolumab (anti-PD-1) treatment. These receptors all stem from a person aged 35-80 years with oral cavity squamous cell carcinoma.

This sequence joins TRBV6-1 and TRBJ2-1, with D tentatively TRBD2 (5 bases). Germline CDR1 MNHNS, CDR2 SASEGT. This CDR3 has 15 amino acids. Trimming stripped 4 bases from V and 5 bases from J, with 15 bases between. CDR3 DNA sequence: TGTGCCAGCAGTGTAGGAACTAGTCGCAACAATGAGCAGTTCTTC. Encoded protein: CASSVGTSRNNEQFF.

This clone appeared once. J is TRBJ2-1 and V is TRBV30, with 7 bases lining up with TRBD2. V gave up 5 bases and J gave up 6 bases; unmatched junction bases: 10. This CDR3 is 14 amino acids long. Germline CDR1 and CDR2: GTSNPN and SVGIG (reference sequence). As DNA, the CDR3 is TGTGCCTGGGAGACCTTAGCGGGTTCCAATGAGCAGTTCTTC. It specifies CAWETLAGSNEQFF.

The chain recombines TRBV27 with TRBJ2-7; 9 bases match TRBD1. Germline trimming cut 3 bases from V and 3 bases from J; bases unmatched to any gene: 3. CDR3 size: 14 residues. Per the germline V gene, CDR1 is MNHEY and CDR2 is SMNVEV (reference sequence). CDR3 coding DNA: TGTGCCAGCAGTTTCGGGACAGGGATCTACGAGCAGTACTTC. Amino acid sequence: CASSFGTGIYEQYF.

This chain joins TRBV2 and TRBJ1-2, with D possibly matching TRBD1 (5 bases). CDR1 and CDR2 (germline): SNHLY, FYNNEI. Trimming removed 4 bases at V and 5 bases at J, with 14 bases between. CDR3 length: 14 amino acids. The CDR3 nucleotides read TGTGCCAGCAGTGTGCGGGACCTCGGGTATGGCTACACCTTC. It codes for CASSVRDLGYGYTF.

The J gene is TRBJ2-5, the V gene TRBV10-1, with 7 bases identical to TRBD2. Unmatched junction bases numbered 9, after V lost 3 bases and J lost 2 bases. CDR3 length: 16 residues. Germline V lookup: CDR1 WNHNN, CDR2 SYGVQD (reference sequence). The CDR3 DNA reads TGCGCCAGCAGTGAACGACGGCTAGCGGAGCAAGAGACCCAGTACTTC. This sequence encodes CASSERRLAEQETQYF.

Only a few counts were recorded for this clone. The V call is TRBV10-3, the J call TRBJ1-2, with D tentatively TRBD1 (5 bases). V was shortened by 10 bases and J by 4 bases, with 22 bases between the two germline ends. The CDR3 extends over 15 amino acids. CDR1 and CDR2 (germline): ENHRY, SYGVKD. Written as DNA, the CDR3 is TGTGCCACCACGGAAAGACAGAATCCAACCTATGGCTACACCTTC. Translated, it gives CATTERQNPTYGYTF.

The V call is TRBV4-1, the J call TRBJ2-1, with 11 bases identical to TRBD1. CDR1 is MGHRA, CDR2 YSYEKL, per germline. With 0 bases clipped from V and 8 bases from J, the junction kept 9 bases outside the gene matches. CDR3 length equals 17 residues. The CDR3 region is CASSQDLDGTGGYEQFF. The CDR3 DNA is TGCGCCAGCAGCCAAGATTTAGACGGGACAGGGGGGTATGAGCAGTTCTTC.

The J gene is TRBJ1-5, the V gene TRBV27; 9 bases map to TRBD1. The J segment lost 1 base and the V segment lost 6 bases, leaving 4 bases of the junction unmatched. CDR1 is MNHEY and CDR2 is SMNVEV in the germline V gene (reference sequence). The CDR3 extends over 15 amino acids. The CDR3 reads CASRGQGDSNQPQHF. The CDR3 DNA is TGTGCCAGCAGGGGACAGGGTGACAGCAATCAGCCCCAGCATTTT.

V and J are TRBV15 and TRBJ1-2; D is unresolved. V lost 1 base to trimming and J lost 7 bases, with 16 bases between them. In germline, CDR1 is LNHNV, CDR2 YYDKDF (reference sequence). This CDR3 comprises 15 residues. CDR3 sequence reads: CATSRGPEADAGYTF. Written as DNA, the CDR3 is TGTGCCACCAGCAGAGGGCCTGAGGCTGACGCTGGCTACACCTTC.

This rearrangement joins TRBV28 to TRBJ1-4; 7 bases align to TRBD1. CDR1 and CDR2 (germline): MDHEN, SYDVKM. CDR3 size: 15 residues. V trimming: 1 base; J trimming: 7 bases; junction bases outside the gene matches: 6. CDR3 coding DNA: TGTGCCAGCAGTTTATTGTCAGGGGGGGGTGAAAAACTGTTTTTT. Translation gives CASSLLSGGGEKLFF.

This clone was counted only a few times. This rearrangement joins TRBV5-1 to TRBJ2-1; TRBD2 matches 7 bases. Germline CDR1 SGHRS, CDR2 YFSETQ. J was trimmed by 7 bases and V by 4 bases; bases with no gene match: 5. The CDR3 loop spans 13 amino acids. CDR3 sequence reads: CASSPGLVNEQFF. For the CDR3, the DNA is TGCGCCAGCAGCCCTGGACTAGTGAATGAGCAGTTCTTC.

The rearrangement links TRBV19 to TRBJ2-2, with 8 nucleotides matching TRBD2. Trimming at V came to 7 bases and at J to 6 bases, leaving 4 bases not matched to a gene. This CDR3 is built from 13 residues. Looked up from germline, CDR1 is LNHDA and CDR2 is SQIVND (reference sequence). Here the CDR3 DNA reads TGTGCCAGTACAGCGGGAGTACCCGGGGAGCTGTTTTTT. As protein: CASTAGVPGELFF.

This clone appeared a single time. This chain joins TRBV13 and TRBJ2-7; a weak D match, TRBD1 (6 bases). In germline, CDR1 is PRHDT, CDR2 FYEKMQ (reference sequence). The germline V and J ends were trimmed by 2 bases and 5 bases, with 16 bases remaining between them. There are 15 residues in the CDR3. The CDR3 is CASSLSSQGIHEQYF. DNA for the CDR3: TGTGCCAGCAGCTTAAGCTCACAGGGAATCCACGAGCAGTACTTC.

This clone has just a few counts. The V call is TRBV19, the J call TRBJ1-2; a weak D match, TRBD1 (5 bases). The length of the CDR3 is 14 residues. The germline gives CDR1 LNHDA, CDR2 SQIVND (reference sequence). The germline V and J ends were trimmed by 3 bases and 4 bases, with 12 bases remaining between them. The CDR3 loop is CASSIWGPSYGYTF. In DNA form, the CDR3 reads TGTGCCAGTAGTATCTGGGGACCGAGCTATGGCTACACCTTC.

The J gene is TRBJ2-7, the V gene TRBV30, with unresolved D. The CDR3 extends over 12 amino acids. Germline CDR1 GTSNPN, CDR2 SVGIG (reference sequence). V lost 2 bases and J 4 bases, leaving 9 bases between the germline ends. As DNA, the CDR3 is TGTGCCTGGAGTACCTCGGGTTACGAGCAGTACTTC. Translating gives CAWSTSGYEQYF.

This clone has only a few counts. The CDR3 loop is CASTAGGGNTEAFF. CDR3 nucleotide sequence: TGTGCCAGCACCGCAGGGGGGGGGAACACTGAAGCTTTCTTT. This chain uses TRBV21-1 with TRBJ1-1. TRBV21-1 is annotated as a pseudogene. The CDR3 is 14 amino acids.

The chain combines TRBV4-2 with TRBJ1-2, with D unresolved. CDR1 and CDR2 from the germline V gene are LGHNA and YNFKEQ. The CDR3 has 12 residues. V lost 0 bases and J 7 bases, leaving 6 bases between the germline ends. The DNA of the CDR3 is TGTGCCAGCAGCCAAGACGCTGGTGGCTACACCTTC. It codes for CASSQDAGGYTF.

The chain recombines TRBV30 with TRBJ2-1; 8 nucleotides align to TRBD2. This CDR3 has 18 amino acids. Germline CDR1 and CDR2: GTSNPN and SVGIG (reference sequence). Trimming cost V 8 bases and J 1 base; bases outside gene matches: 19. The CDR3 sequence: CAAIGGTSGSRSYNEQFF. The CDR3 nucleotides read TGTGCCGCGATCGGGGGAACTAGCGGCTCTCGATCCTACAATGAGCAGTTCTTC.

This clone was observed a handful of times. The chain joins TRBV4-2 to TRBJ1-3; TRBD1 agrees at 8 bases. The CDR3 totals 15 residues. V lost 3 bases to trimming and J lost 6 bases; unmatched junction nucleotides: 7. Germline CDR1 is LGHNA and CDR2 is YNFKEQ. This CDR3 is CASSHGGQGQNTIYF. CDR3 coding DNA: TGTGCCAGCAGCCATGGCGGACAGGGCCAAAACACCATATATTTT.

V and J are TRBV10-3 and TRBJ1-3; no definite D call. Per germline, CDR1 ENHRY and CDR2 SYGVKD. The V end was cut by 2 bases, the J end by 0 bases, with 8 bases between. This CDR3 has 15 residues. CDR3 in DNA: TGTGCCATCAGTGAGGGCAGCCTCTCTGGAAACACCATATATTTT. As protein: CAISEGSLSGNTIYF.

The chain joins TRBV10-2 to TRBJ2-3, with D unresolved. The CDR3 runs 12 residues. V was clipped by 3 bases and J by 4 bases, with 5 bases between them. Germline-derived CDR1 and CDR2 are WSHSY and SAAADI. This chain's CDR3 is CASSDIADTQYF. DNA of the CDR3: TGCGCCAGCAGTGATATCGCAGATACGCAGTATTTT.

This rearrangement joins TRBV5-1 to TRBJ1-3, with D possibly matching TRBD1 (5 bases). Per germline, CDR1 SGHRS and CDR2 YFSETQ. The CDR3 length is 16 residues. The ends were cut back, 4 bases at V and 0 bases at J, with 14 bases in the middle. CDR3 coding DNA: TGCGCCAGCAGCCAGGGACTCACCTCCTCTGGAAACACCATATATTTT. This gives the protein CASSQGLTSSGNTIYF.

Points on this clone: This specimen includes other DNA sequences encoding the same CDR3. The chain joins TRBV20-1 to TRBJ2-5; no clear D gene. Trimming pared 6 bases from V and 2 bases from J, leaving 7 bases between. This CDR3 is built from 11 residues. Per germline, CDR1 DFQATT and CDR2 SNEGSKA (reference sequence). As DNA, the CDR3 is TGCAGTGCGTCACTTCAAGAGACCCAGTACTTC. Amino acids: CSASLQETQYF.

This chain uses TRBV30 with TRBJ1-1, with a weak D call TRBD1 (5 bases). Per the germline V gene, CDR1 is GTSNPN and CDR2 is SVGIG (reference sequence). The CDR3 sequence is 13 residues long. V dropped 0 bases and J dropped 4 bases, with 9 bases sitting between them. Here the CDR3 DNA reads TGTGCCTGGAGTGTTAGGGACTCCACTGAAGCTTTCTTT. It is translated as CAWSVRDSTEAFF.

This chain links TRBV7-3 with TRBJ2-3; 10 bases agree with TRBD2. The junction had 3 bases not matched to a gene; V was cut back by 3 bases and J by 3 bases. Germline V gives CDR1 SGHTA, CDR2 FQGTGA. The CDR3 is 15 residues long. Here the CDR3 DNA reads TGTGCCAGCAGCTTGGGACTAGCGTCGACAGATACGCAGTATTTT. Its protein product is CASSLGLASTDTQYF.